This T cell receptor beta chain was obtained from a study of memory CD4+ T cells and cytomegalovirus serostatus. The sort gate was single viable CD3+CD4+CD8-CD45RO+ cells for memory CD4+ T cells. Looked up from germline, CDR1 is LGHNT and CDR2 is FRNRAP. V was trimmed by 5 bases and J by 4 bases, leaving 13 bases between them. The CDR3 has 14 amino acids. Only in-frame clones appear in the TCRdb table, and some are missing; sequencing was by immunoSEQ multiplex PCR. This table has about 44,000 clones, about four fifths appearing once. V usage is TRBV12-5 and J usage is TRBJ2-3, with D perhaps matching TRBD1 (6 bases). Specimen: memory CD4+ T cells from blood. The sequence derives from an adult in good health and CMV-seronegative. CDR3 protein: CASGVGTQSDTQYF. CDR3 nucleotide sequence: TGTGCTAGTGGTGTCGGGACACAATCAGATACGCAGTATTTT.